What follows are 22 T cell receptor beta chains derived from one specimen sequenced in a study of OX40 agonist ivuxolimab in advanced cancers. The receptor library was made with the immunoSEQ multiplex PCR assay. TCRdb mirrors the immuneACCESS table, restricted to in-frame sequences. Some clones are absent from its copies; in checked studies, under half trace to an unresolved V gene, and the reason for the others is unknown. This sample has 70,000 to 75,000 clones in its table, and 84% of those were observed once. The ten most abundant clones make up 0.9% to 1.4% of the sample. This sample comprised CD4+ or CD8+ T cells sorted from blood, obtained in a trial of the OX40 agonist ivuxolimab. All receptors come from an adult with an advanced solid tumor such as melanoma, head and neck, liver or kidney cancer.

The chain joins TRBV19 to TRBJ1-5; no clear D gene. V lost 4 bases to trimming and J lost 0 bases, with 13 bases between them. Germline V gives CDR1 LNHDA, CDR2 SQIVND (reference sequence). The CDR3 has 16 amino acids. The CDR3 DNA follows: TGTGCCAGTAGTACGGCCTTTTACCATAGCAATCAGCCCCAGCATTTT. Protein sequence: CASSTAFYHSNQPQHF.

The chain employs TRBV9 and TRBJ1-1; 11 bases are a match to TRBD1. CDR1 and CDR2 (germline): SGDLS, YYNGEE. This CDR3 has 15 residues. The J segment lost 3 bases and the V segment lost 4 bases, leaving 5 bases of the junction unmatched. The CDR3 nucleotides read TGTGCCAGCAGCTCGGGACAGGGGGATTACACTGAAGCTTTCTTT. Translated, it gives CASSSGQGDYTEAFF.

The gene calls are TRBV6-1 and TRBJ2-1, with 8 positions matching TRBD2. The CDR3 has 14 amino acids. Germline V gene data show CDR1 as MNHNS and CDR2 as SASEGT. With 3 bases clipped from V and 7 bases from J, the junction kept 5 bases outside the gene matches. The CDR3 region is CASSDERGWNEQFF. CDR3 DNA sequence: TGTGCCAGCAGTGATGAGCGGGGGTGGAATGAGCAGTTCTTC.

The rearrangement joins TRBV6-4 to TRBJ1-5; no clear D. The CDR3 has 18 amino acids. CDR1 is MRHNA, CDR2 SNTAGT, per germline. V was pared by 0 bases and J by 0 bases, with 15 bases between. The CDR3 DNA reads TGTGCCAGCAGTGACTCGGAGTGGAGGGAGGGTAGCAATCAGCCCCAGCATTTT. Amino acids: CASSDSEWREGSNQPQHF.

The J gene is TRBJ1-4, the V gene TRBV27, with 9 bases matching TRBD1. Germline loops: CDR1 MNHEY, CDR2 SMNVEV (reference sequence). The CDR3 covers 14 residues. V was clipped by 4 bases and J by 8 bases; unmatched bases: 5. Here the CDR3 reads CASSSWDRDEKLFF. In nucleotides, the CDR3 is TGTGCCAGCAGTTCTTGGGACAGGGACGAAAAACTGTTTTTT.

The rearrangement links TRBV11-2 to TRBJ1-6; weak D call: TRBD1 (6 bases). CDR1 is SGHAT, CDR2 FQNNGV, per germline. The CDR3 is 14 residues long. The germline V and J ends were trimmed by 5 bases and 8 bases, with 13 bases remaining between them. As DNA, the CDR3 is TGTGCCAGCAGCCCGGTGACAGGCCATTCACCCCTCCACTTT. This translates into CASSPVTGHSPLHF. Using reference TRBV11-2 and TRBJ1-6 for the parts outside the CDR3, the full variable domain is EAGVAQSPRYKIIEKRQSVAFWCNPISGHATLYWYQQILGQGPKLLIQFQNNGVVDDSQLPKDRFSAERLKGVDSTLKIQPAKLEDSAVYLCASSPVTGHSPLHFGNGTRLTVT.

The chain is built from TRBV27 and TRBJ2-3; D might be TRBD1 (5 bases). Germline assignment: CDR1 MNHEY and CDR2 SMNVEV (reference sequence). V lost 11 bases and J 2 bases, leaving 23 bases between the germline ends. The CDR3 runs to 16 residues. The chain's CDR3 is CAVKPAWTLSTDTQYF. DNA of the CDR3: TGTGCCGTCAAACCAGCCTGGACATTATCCACAGATACGCAGTATTTT.

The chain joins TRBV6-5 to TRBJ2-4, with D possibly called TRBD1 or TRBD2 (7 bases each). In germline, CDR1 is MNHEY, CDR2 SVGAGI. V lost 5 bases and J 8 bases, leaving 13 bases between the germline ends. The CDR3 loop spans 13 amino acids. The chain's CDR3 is CASSAAGGDIQYF. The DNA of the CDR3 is TGTGCCAGCAGTGCTGCAGGGGGGGACATTCAGTACTTC.

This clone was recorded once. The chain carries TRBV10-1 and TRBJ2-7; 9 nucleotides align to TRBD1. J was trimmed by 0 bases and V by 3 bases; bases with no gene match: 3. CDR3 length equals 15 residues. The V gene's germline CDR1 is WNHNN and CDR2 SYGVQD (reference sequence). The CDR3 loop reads CASSDPGQGSYEQYF. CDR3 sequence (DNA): TGCGCCAGCAGTGATCCGGGACAGGGCTCCTACGAGCAGTACTTC.

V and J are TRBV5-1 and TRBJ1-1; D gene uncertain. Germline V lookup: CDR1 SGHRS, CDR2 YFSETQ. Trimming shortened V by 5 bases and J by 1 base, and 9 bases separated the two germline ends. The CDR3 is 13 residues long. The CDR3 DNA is TGCGCCAGCAGAGAACGGGCGAACACTGAAGCTTTCTTT. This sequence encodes CASRERANTEAFF. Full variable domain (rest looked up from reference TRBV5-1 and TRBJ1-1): KAGVTQTPRYLIKTRGQQVTLSCSPISGHRSVSWYQQTPGQGLQFLFEYFSETQRNKGNFPGRFSGRQFSNSRSEMNVSTLELGDSALYLCASRERANTEAFFGQGTRLTVV.

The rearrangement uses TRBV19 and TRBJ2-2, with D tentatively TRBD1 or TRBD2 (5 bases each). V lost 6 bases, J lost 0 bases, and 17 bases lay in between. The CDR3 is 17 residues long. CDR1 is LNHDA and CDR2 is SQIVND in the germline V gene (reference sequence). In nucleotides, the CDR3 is TGTGCCAGTAGCCACGAATGGTGGGGGACGAACACCGGGGAGCTGTTTTTT. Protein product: CASSHEWWGTNTGELFF.

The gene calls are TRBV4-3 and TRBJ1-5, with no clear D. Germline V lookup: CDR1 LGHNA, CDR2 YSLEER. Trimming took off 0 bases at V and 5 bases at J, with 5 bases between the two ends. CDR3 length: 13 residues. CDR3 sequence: CASSQEYDQPQHF. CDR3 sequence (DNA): TGCGCCAGCAGCCAAGAGTACGATCAGCCCCAGCATTTT.

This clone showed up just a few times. CDR3 loop: CASSLVASQETQYF. CDR3 sequence (DNA): TGCGCCAGCAGCTTGGTTGCGTCCCAAGAGACCCAGTACTTC. J is TRBJ2-5 and V is TRBV5-1; D gene unclear. Germline CDR1 reads SGHRS; CDR2 reads YFSETQ. Trimming shortened V by 0 bases and J by 1 base, and 7 bases separated the two germline ends. The CDR3 totals 14 residues.

In nucleotides, the CDR3 is TGTGCCAGCAGTAAGAATTTCGGGGAAAAACTGTTTTTT. Translating it yields CASSKNFGEKLFF. The genes are TRBV2 and TRBJ1-4; D gene uncertain. V dropped 5 bases and J dropped 8 bases, with 12 bases sitting between them. Per the germline V gene, CDR1 is SNHLY and CDR2 is FYNNEI. This CDR3 spans 13 amino acids.

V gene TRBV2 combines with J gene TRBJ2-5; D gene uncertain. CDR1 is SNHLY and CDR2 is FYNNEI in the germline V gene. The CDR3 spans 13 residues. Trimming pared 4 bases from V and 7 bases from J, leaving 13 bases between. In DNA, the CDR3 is TGTGCCAGCAGTGTGAAGATCCTGGGGACCCAGTACTTC. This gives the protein CASSVKILGTQYF. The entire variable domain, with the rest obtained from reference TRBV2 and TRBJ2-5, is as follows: EPEVTQTPSHQVTQMGQEVILRCVPISNHLYFYWYRQILGQKVEFLVSFYNNEISEKSEIFDDQFSVERPDGSNFTLKIRSTKLEDSAMYFCASSVKILGTQYFGPGTRLLVL.

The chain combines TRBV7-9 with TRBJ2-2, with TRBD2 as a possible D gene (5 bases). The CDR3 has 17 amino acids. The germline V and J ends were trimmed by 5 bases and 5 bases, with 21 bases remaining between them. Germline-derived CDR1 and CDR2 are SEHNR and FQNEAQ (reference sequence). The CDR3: CASSPLSPLRRTGELFF. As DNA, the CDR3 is TGTGCCAGCAGCCCGTTATCCCCTCTCAGGAGGACCGGGGAGCTGTTTTTT.

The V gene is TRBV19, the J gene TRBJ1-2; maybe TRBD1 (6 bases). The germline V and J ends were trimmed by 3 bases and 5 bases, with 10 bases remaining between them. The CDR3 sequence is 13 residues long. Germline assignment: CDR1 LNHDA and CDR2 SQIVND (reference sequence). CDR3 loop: CASSMRQVYGYTF. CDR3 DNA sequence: TGTGCCAGTAGTATGCGACAGGTATATGGCTACACCTTC.

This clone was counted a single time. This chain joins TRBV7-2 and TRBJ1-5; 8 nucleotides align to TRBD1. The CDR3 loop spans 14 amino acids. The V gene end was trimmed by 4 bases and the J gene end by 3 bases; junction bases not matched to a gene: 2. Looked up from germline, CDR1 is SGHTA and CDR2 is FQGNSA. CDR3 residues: CASSSGGNNQPQHF. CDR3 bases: TGTGCCAGCAGCTCAGGGGGCAACAATCAGCCCCAGCATTTT.

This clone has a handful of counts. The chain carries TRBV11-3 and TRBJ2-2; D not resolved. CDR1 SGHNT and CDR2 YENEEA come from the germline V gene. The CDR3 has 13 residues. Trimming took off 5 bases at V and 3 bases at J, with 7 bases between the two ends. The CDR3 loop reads CASSKEHTGELFF. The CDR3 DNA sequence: TGTGCCAGCAGCAAAGAACACACCGGGGAGCTGTTTTTT.

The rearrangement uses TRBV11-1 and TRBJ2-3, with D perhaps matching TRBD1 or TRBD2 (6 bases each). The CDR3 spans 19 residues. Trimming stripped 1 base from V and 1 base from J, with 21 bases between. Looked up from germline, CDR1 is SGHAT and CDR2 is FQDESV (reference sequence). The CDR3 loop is CASSLVPNGGRDGTDTQYF. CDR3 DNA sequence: TGTGCCAGCAGCTTAGTACCAAACGGGGGCAGGGACGGCACAGATACGCAGTATTTT.

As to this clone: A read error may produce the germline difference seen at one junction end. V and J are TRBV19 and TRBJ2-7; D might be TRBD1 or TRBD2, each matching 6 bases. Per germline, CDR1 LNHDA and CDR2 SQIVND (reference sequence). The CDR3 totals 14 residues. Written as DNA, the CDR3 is TGTGCCAGTAGTAGGACAGAGGGGTTGTCTAGCGTAAACTTC. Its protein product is CASSRTEGLSSVNF.

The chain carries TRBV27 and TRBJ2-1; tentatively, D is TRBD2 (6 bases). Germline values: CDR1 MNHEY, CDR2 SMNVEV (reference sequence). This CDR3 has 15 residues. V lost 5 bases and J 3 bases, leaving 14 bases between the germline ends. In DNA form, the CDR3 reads TGTGCCAGCAGTCGCCGGGGGACCAACTACAATGAGCAGTTCTTC. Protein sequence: CASSRRGTNYNEQFF.